The clone carrying this T cell receptor (beta chain) has ten or more counts. Its target is unknown. This CDR3 has 12 amino acids. V lost 5 bases, J lost 5 bases, and 9 bases lay in between. The data stem from a study of early T cells in non-severe SARS-CoV-2 infection. Whole-study context: Unsorted whole-blood RNA was sequenced in bulk, leaving chains unpaired. Overall study findings and caveats: VDJdb matching skewed toward anti-spike CD8 responses, missing private and CD4 specificities.

Tagging with unique molecular identifiers was applied to individual cDNA molecules. TCRdb ran MiXCR on the 5' RACE reads and lists one entry per CDR3 protein. The table includes some 63,000 distinct CDR3 sequences, around 13% detected once. The gene calls are TRBV12-3 or TRBV12-4 and TRBJ2-5; the D gene is possibly TRBD1 (6 bases). The sequence derives from an adult who was a healthcare worker with PCR-confirmed SARS-CoV-2 infection or an uninfected control (not recorded which). The specimen sequenced was whole blood. DNA of the CDR3: TGTGCCAGCAGTACAGGGTCGGAGACCCAGTACTTC. It encodes CASSTGSETQYF.